This is a list of T cell receptor beta chains from one sample in a study of T-cell memory formation after mild COVID-19. Via MiXCR, TCRdb re-called the 5' RACE reads, giving one row per CDR3 protein. The table shows about 410,000 distinct CDR3 sequences, with more than 20% occurring only once. Sequencing used PBMCs or a T cell subset sorted from them (not recorded which). Source of these receptors: an adult woman who had mild COVID-19 (a few samples of this study predate the infection). Cell type and time point are not known. Each CDR3 is given with its conserved first and last residue. D genes are given only for firm matches. Not every row has a clone size; where given, it reads once, few, many or a size class.

D: NA; V: TRBV25-1; size: few; CDR3: CASSGGVSSYNEQFF
D: NA; V: TRBV7-2; size: few; CDR3: CASSRGRLQETQYF
D: NA; V: TRBV19; size: NA; CDR3: CASGQASSYNEQFF
D: TRBD1; V: TRBV24-1; size: few; CDR3: CATSSSQGAGANVLTF
D: NA; V: TRBV10-3; size: NA; CDR3: CAIAEGPSNQPQHF
D: NA; V: TRBV24-1; size: few; CDR3: CATSDSGWRKGAFF
D: NA; V: TRBV5-6; size: NA; CDR3: CASSGGDGPGEQYF
D: NA; V: TRBV6-5; size: NA; CDR3: CASSYTLASSLVNEQFF
D: TRBD2; V: TRBV20-1; size: NA; CDR3: CSARLAGGVDTQYF
D: TRBD1; V: TRBV5-6; size: few; CDR3: CASRDDRGWTKETQYF
D: NA; V: TRBV12-3/TRBV12-4; size: few; CDR3: CASSFQTGRADTQYF
D: TRBD1; V: TRBV5-5; size: NA; CDR3: CASSGQERYPPYEQYF
D: NA; V: TRBV5-1; size: NA; CDR3: CASSLNSRLQSAYGYTF
D: TRBD2; V: TRBV20-1; size: NA; CDR3: CSALAGEAYEQYF
D: NA; V: TRBV6-2/TRBV6-3; size: NA; CDR3: CASSYSEVGPPPYNEQFF
D: NA; V: TRBV5-1; size: many; CDR3: CASRSQETQYF
D: TRBD1; V: TRBV29-1; size: many; CDR3: CSTRQGGTYEQYF
D: NA; V: TRBV15; size: few; CDR3: CATSLDTLSSYNSPLHF
D: NA; V: TRBV2; size: NA; CDR3: CASRYKSSYEQYF
D: NA; V: TRBV29-1; size: many; CDR3: CSVESGVQETQYF
D: NA; V: TRBV20-1; size: few; CDR3: CSARGMAGTGEVEQYF
D: NA; V: TRBV19; size: NA; CDR3: CASSIGAALNQPQHF
D: NA; V: TRBV10-3; size: few; CDR3: CAISEKGAYEQYF
D: NA; V: TRBV2; size: NA; CDR3: CASTERRNEQYF
D: NA; V: TRBV20-1; size: NA; CDR3: CSARIRDEQFF
D: NA; V: TRBV19; size: NA; CDR3: CASRRTGYGYTF
D: TRBD1; V: TRBV15; size: few; CDR3: CATRSGGASDTQYF
D: NA; V: TRBV20-1; size: few; CDR3: CSLDTFGSSSYNSPLHF
D: TRBD2; V: TRBV20-1; size: NA; CDR3: CSARDRSGIRNEQFF
D: NA; V: TRBV12-3/TRBV12-4; size: NA; CDR3: CASTPPSYNEQFF
D: NA; V: TRBV5-5; size: few; CDR3: CASSLDYSPLREQYF
D: NA; V: TRBV19; size: NA; CDR3: CASSSIAERGTQYF
D: NA; V: TRBV7-9; size: NA; CDR3: CASSPDWYGYTF
D: NA; V: TRBV29-1; size: NA; CDR3: CSVEDRKGAGTEAFF
D: TRBD2; V: TRBV5-1; size: NA; CDR3: CASSLVAGGPSGQFF
D: TRBD1; V: TRBV9; size: NA; CDR3: CASSGRDSNNEQYF
D: TRBD2; V: TRBV2; size: NA; CDR3: CASSAYRLAGVETQYF
D: NA; V: TRBV5-1; size: few; CDR3: CASSSDAANTGELFF
D: TRBD1; V: TRBV12-3/TRBV12-4; size: few; CDR3: CASSFDDREETQYF
D: NA; V: TRBV20-1; size: once; CDR3: CSARTSGGGTEAFF
D: TRBD2; V: TRBV7-2; size: NA; CDR3: CASSSWTSGSIITGELFF
D: NA; V: TRBV9; size: NA; CDR3: CASRGDTSYEQYF
D: TRBD2; V: TRBV28; size: NA; CDR3: CASSPTGLAGGSYNEQFF
D: NA; V: TRBV7-8; size: few; CDR3: CASTITGSSYEQYF
D: NA; V: TRBV7-2; size: NA; CDR3: CASSLGFGGNQPQHF
D: NA; V: TRBV5-4; size: few; CDR3: CASSFAQANYGYTF
D: NA; V: TRBV7-9; size: few; CDR3: CASSLTGTEQYF
D: NA; V: TRBV7-2; size: few; CDR3: CASSFGAASPYEQYF
D: NA; V: TRBV9; size: NA; CDR3: CASSVDGFFGETQYF
D: TRBD2; V: TRBV20-1; size: few; CDR3: CSARDQTSGYEQYF
D: NA; V: TRBV12-3/TRBV12-4; size: few; CDR3: CASSSLGARYETQYF